This T cell receptor (beta chain) was identified in a study of CD8+ T cells in alopecia areata. Across the whole study: Treated patients were scored for severity by percent of scalp affected.

Broader study findings: Tofacitinib significantly reduced both scalp clonality and expanded CD8+ clones among the top 100. Lesional tissue from the scalp (especially in alopecia totalis/universalis) showed higher clonality than normal scalp. On tofacitinib, scalp and blood still held many of the expanded lesional clones.

Extraction of RNA preceded its reverse transcription into cDNA, which served as the sequencing template. Measured with immunoSEQ multiplex PCR; TCRdb has only the in-frame clones, and not every one. The sample yields fewer than 250,000 clones, 30% to 40% seen once. The treatment here: oral pan-JAK inhibitor, 5-10 mg twice daily. V shed 2 bases and J shed 5 bases, with 12 bases lying between them. The CDR3 contains 13 residues. Looked up from germline, CDR1 is GTSNPN and CDR2 is SVGIG (reference sequence). Of note for this clone: The antigen is unknown.

The material sequenced was CD4+ T cells sorted from blood, taken between weeks 30 and 35, from a patient treated with tofacitinib. This chain joins TRBV30 and TRBJ1-2, with D uncertain. This TCR derives from a human donor with alopecia areata. The CDR3: CAWSPLRVYGYTF. CDR3 nucleotide sequence: TGTGCCTGGAGTCCTCTAAGGGTATATGGCTACACCTTC.